This T cell receptor (beta chain) was profiled in a study of response to subunit inactivated influenza vaccine. General observations from the study: Each seasonal flu vaccination may recruit only limited new T cells, authors suggested.

The CDR3 has 11 amino acids. Trimming took 2 bases from V and 9 from J, leaving 10 bases between them. The germline CDR1 and CDR2 sequences are DFQATT and SNEGSKA (reference sequence). Concerning this clonotype itself: Antigen specificity is unknown.

TCRdb redid the calling of the RT-PCR reads with MiXCR, one entry per CDR3 protein. The sample lists about 650,000 distinct CDR3 sequences, approximately 15% seen once, with less than 8.5% in the top ten. The sequence came from a middle-aged man who received an inactivated influenza vaccine. This sample comprised PBMCs from blood, obtained around 15 days before vaccination. The V call is TRBV20-1, the J call TRBJ2-5; D gene uncertain. The chain's CDR3 is CSARLMWAQYF. The CDR3, as DNA: TGCAGTGCTAGACTTATGTGGGCCCAGTACTTC.